The 14 T cell receptor beta chains below were found in one sample sequenced in a study of T cell responses to AZD1222 COVID-19 vaccine. Method: immunoSEQ multiplex PCR; TCRdb's copy keeps in-frame clones and lacks some. The table shows more than 80,000 clones, with 80% to 95% occurring only once. The starting material was peripheral blood, obtained 28 days after the second AZD1222 dose. Receptor source: an adult who received the AZD1222 COVID-19 vaccine.

The chain uses TRBV18 and TRBJ2-5; 7 bases fit TRBD1. CDR3 length: 13 amino acids. The germline V gene encodes CDR1 KGHSH and CDR2 LQKENI. J lost 4 bases, V lost 6 bases, and 5 bases had no gene match. The CDR3 DNA follows: TGTGCCAGCTCGAGGGGGCTCGGAGAGACCCAGTACTTC. This sequence encodes CASSRGLGETQYF.

The rearrangement links TRBV6-1 to TRBJ2-7; 9 bases agree with TRBD1. This CDR3 region has 15 residues. J gave up 3 bases and V 1 base, and 4 bases lay outside the gene matches. CDR1 is MNHNS and CDR2 is SASEGT in the germline V gene. The CDR3 protein is CASSEGTGAFYEQYF. The CDR3 region has the DNA TGTGCCAGCAGTGAAGGGACAGGGGCATTCTACGAGCAGTACTTC.

The rearrangement links TRBV30 to TRBJ2-7; weak D call: TRBD2 (6 bases). The CDR3 totals 14 residues. CDR1 is GTSNPN, CDR2 SVGIG, per germline (reference sequence). Trimming removed 4 bases at V and 2 bases at J, with 15 bases between. Here the CDR3 DNA reads TGTGCCTGGAAACCTGCGGGGTTCACCTACGAGCAGTACTTC. As protein: CAWKPAGFTYEQYF.

In this sample, this clone turned up once. The genes are TRBV6-5 and TRBJ1-2; no firm D call. Germline CDR1 MNHEY, CDR2 SVGAGI. The CDR3 runs to 16 residues. Trimming shortened V by 0 bases and J by 3 bases, and 14 bases separated the two germline ends. CDR3: CASSYSFTEPHYGYTF. The CDR3 nucleotides read TGTGCCAGCAGTTACTCGTTTACGGAGCCTCACTATGGCTACACCTTC.

The chain uses TRBV3-1 (or the pseudogene TRBV3-2) and TRBJ2-5; D is undetermined. The CDR3 is 13 amino acids. In germline, CDR1 is LGHDT, CDR2 YNNKEL (reference sequence). Trimming pared 3 bases from V and 1 base from J, leaving 6 bases between. CDR3 sequence (DNA): TGTGCCAGCAGCCAGTACGGCCAAGAGACCCAGTACTTC. It yields the protein CASSQYGQETQYF.

V is TRBV7-9 and J is TRBJ2-1, with D perhaps assigned TRBD1 or TRBD2 (7 bases each). V lost 5 bases, J lost 14 bases, and 19 bases lay in between. This CDR3 is 13 amino acids long. Germline V gene data show CDR1 as SEHNR and CDR2 as FQNEAQ (reference sequence). In DNA, the CDR3 is TGTGCCAGCAGCCTCGGGGAGGGGGCTCGGGAGTTCTTC. Residues: CASSLGEGAREFF.

The rearrangement uses TRBV7-9 and TRBJ1-1, with 7 bases identical to TRBD1. The V and J ends lost 6 bases and 1 base, in that order; junction bases with no gene match: 8. Germline lookup yields CDR1 SEHNR and CDR2 FQNEAQ (reference sequence). The CDR3 is made up of 15 amino acids. CDR3 sequence: CASRPRDRENTEAFF. DNA of the CDR3: TGTGCCAGCAGGCCGCGCGACAGGGAGAACACTGAAGCTTTCTTT.

The V and J genes are TRBV28 and TRBJ2-1; D is uncertain. V was pared by 2 bases and J by 4 bases, with 9 bases between. CDR1 is MDHEN, CDR2 SYDVKM, per germline. CDR3 length: 14 residues. The chain's CDR3 is CASSLVTPYNEQFF. CDR3 nucleotide sequence: TGTGCCAGCAGTTTAGTCACACCTTACAATGAGCAGTTCTTC.

This chain joins TRBV28 and TRBJ2-2; the match to TRBD1 covers 8 bases. Per the germline V gene, CDR1 is MDHEN and CDR2 is SYDVKM. This CDR3 is 15 amino acids long. With 2 bases clipped from V and 3 bases from J, the junction kept 2 bases outside the gene matches. CDR3 bases: TGTGCCAGCAGTTTACCAGGGGGCCACACCGGGGAGCTGTTTTTT. It encodes CASSLPGGHTGELFF.

The chain is built from TRBV9 and TRBJ2-7; the match to TRBD1 covers 7 bases. V shed 0 bases and J 3 bases; nucleotides not matched to a gene: 6. The CDR3 runs to 15 residues. Germline CDR1 and CDR2: SGDLS and YYNGEE. The CDR3 DNA reads as TGTGCCAGCAGCGTAGCGGGACAGCCTCTCTACGAGCAGTACTTC. This sequence encodes CASSVAGQPLYEQYF.

The rearrangement links TRBV7-9 to TRBJ1-6; 7 bases align to TRBD1. Trimming at V came to 7 bases and at J to 7 bases, leaving 13 bases not matched to a gene. Germline V gene lookup returns CDR1 SEHNR and CDR2 FQNEAQ (reference sequence). There are 16 residues in the CDR3. CDR3 residues: CASTPLRTGLNSPLHF. In DNA form, the CDR3 reads TGTGCCAGCACACCCCTCCGGACAGGCCTGAATTCACCCCTCCACTTT. Based on the CDR3 plus reference TRBV7-9 and TRBJ1-6, the full variable domain is DTGVSQNPRHKITKRGQNVTFRCDPISEHNRLYWYRQTLGQGPEFLTYFQNEAQLEKSRLLSDRFSAERPKGSFSTLEIQRTEQGDSAMYLCASTPLRTGLNSPLHFGNGTRLTVT.

Here the CDR3 DNA reads TGTGCCAGCTCACTCGGGACGAGGGAGACCCAGTACTTC. Translating it yields CASSLGTRETQYF. The chain couples TRBV18 to TRBJ2-5; the D call may be TRBD1 or TRBD2 (5 bases each). The CDR3 loop spans 13 amino acids. Between the trimmed V and J ends, which lost 4 bases and 5 bases, there was a span of 11 bases. Looked up from germline, CDR1 is KGHSH and CDR2 is LQKENI. The full variable domain, completed using reference TRBV18 and TRBJ2-5, is NAGVMQNPRHLVRRRGQEARLRCSPMKGHSHVYWYRQLPEEGLKFMVYLQKENIIDESGMPKERFSAEFPKEGPSILRIQQVVRGDSAAYFCASSLGTRETQYFGPGTRLLVL.

Only one count was recorded for this clone. The chain links TRBV3-1 (or the pseudogene TRBV3-2) to TRBJ1-2; the D is unclear. The CDR3 spans 12 residues. Trimming took 2 bases from V and 8 from J, leaving 9 bases between them. Germline V gene sequence: CDR1 LGHDT, CDR2 YNNKEL (reference sequence). CDR3 in DNA: TGTGCCAGCAGCCAAACCCACGCCGGCTACACCTTC. This sequence encodes CASSQTHAGYTF.

The gene calls are TRBV5-1 and TRBJ2-3, with TRBD2 matching 13 bases. The V segment lost 6 bases and the J segment 1 base; nucleotides outside the gene matches: 11. CDR1 and CDR2 (germline): SGHRS, YFSETQ. CDR3 size: 18 residues. Here the CDR3 reads CASTTGTSGDLGTDTQYF. In DNA, the CDR3 is TGCGCCAGCACCACCGGGACTAGCGGGGACTTGGGCACAGATACGCAGTATTTT.